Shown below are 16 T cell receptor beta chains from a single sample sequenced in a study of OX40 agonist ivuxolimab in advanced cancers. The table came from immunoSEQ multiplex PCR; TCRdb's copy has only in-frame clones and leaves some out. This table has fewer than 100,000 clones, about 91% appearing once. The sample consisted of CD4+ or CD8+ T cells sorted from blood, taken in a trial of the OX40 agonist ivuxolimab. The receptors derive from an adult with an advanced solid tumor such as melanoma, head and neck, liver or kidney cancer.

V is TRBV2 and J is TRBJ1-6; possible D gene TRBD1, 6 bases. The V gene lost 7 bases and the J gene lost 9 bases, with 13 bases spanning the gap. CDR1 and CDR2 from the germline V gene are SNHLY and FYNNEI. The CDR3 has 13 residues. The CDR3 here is CASIPGVSSPLHF. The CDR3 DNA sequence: TGTGCCAGCATTCCAGGGGTGAGTTCACCCCTCCACTTT.

CDR3: CSVEDDESYEQYF. In nucleotides, the CDR3 is TGCAGCGTTGAAGACGACGAGTCCTACGAGCAGTACTTC. The chain joins TRBV29-1 to TRBJ2-7; D unclear. The germline CDR1 and CDR2 sequences are SQVTM and ANQGSEA. The CDR3 runs to 13 residues. The V and J ends lost 0 bases and 1 base respectively, with 7 bases between them.

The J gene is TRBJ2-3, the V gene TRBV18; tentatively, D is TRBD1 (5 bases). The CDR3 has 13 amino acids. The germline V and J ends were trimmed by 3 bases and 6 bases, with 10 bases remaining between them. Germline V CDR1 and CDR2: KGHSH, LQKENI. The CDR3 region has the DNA TGTGCCAGCTCACCCCATTGGGGCGATACGCAGTATTTT. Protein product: CASSPHWGDTQYF.

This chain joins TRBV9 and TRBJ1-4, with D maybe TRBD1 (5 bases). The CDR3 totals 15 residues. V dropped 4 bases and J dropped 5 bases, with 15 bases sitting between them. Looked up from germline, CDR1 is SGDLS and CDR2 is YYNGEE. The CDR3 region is CASSMSGTGNEKLFF. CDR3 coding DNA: TGTGCCAGCAGCATGTCGGGGACGGGCAATGAAAAACTGTTTTTT.

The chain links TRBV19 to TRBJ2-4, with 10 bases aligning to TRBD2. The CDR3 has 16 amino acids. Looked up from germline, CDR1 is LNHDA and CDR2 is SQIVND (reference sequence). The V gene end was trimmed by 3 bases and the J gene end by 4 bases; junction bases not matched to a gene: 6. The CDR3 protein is CASSISASGGKNIQYF. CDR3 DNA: TGTGCCAGTAGTATTTCGGCTAGCGGGGGAAAAAACATTCAGTACTTC.

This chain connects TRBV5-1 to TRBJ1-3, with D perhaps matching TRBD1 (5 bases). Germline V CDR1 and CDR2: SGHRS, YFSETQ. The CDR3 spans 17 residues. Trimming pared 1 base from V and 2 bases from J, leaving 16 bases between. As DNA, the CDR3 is TGCGCCAGCAGCTTGTCGGTCCAGGGATTAGCTGGAAACACCATATATTTT. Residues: CASSLSVQGLAGNTIYF.

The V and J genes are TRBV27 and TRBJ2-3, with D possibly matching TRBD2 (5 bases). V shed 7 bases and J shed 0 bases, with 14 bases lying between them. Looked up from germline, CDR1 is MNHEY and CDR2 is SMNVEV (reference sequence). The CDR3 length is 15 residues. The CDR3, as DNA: TGTGCCAGCACGGGCAAGCGGACTAGCACAGATACGCAGTATTTT. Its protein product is CASTGKRTSTDTQYF.

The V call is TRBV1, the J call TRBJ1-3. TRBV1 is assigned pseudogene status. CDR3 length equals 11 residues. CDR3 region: CTLSPGNTIYF. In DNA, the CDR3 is TGCACCCTAAGTCCTGGAAACACCATATATTTT.

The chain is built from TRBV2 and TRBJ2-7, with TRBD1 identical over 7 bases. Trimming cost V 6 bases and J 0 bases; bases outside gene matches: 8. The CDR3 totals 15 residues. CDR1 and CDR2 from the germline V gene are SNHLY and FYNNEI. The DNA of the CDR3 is TGTGCCAGCAGCAGGACAGGTGCCCTCTCCTACGAGCAGTACTTC. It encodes CASSRTGALSYEQYF.

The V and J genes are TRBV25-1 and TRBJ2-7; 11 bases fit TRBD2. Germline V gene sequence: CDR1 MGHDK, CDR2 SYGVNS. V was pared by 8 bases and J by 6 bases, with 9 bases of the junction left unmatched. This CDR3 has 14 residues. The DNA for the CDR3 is TGTGCCAGCCAGACCGGGACTAGCGGAATCGAGCAGTACTTC. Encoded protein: CASQTGTSGIEQYF.

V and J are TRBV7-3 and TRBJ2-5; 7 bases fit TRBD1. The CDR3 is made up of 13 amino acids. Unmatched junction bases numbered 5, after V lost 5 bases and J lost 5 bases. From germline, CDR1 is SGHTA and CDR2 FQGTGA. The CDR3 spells CASSKDREETQYF. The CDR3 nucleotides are TGTGCCAGCAGCAAAGACAGGGAGGAGACCCAGTACTTC.

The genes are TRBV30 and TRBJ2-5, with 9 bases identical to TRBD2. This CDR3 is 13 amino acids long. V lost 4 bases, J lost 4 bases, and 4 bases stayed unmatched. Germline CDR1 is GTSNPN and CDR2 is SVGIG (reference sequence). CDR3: CAWIVAGAETQYF. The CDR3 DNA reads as TGTGCCTGGATCGTAGCGGGAGCAGAGACCCAGTACTTC.

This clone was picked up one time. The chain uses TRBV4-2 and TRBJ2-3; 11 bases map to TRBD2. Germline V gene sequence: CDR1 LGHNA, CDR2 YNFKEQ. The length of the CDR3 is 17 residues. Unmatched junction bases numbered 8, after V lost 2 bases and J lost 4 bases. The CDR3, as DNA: TGTGCCAGCAGCCAATCCCTAACTAGCGGGAGTGCAGATACGCAGTATTTT. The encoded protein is CASSQSLTSGSADTQYF.

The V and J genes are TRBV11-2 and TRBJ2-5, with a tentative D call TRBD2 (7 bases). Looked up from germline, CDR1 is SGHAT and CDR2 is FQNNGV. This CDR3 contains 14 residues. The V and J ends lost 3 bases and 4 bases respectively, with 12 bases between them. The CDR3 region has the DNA TGTGCCAGCAGCTTTCGGGGGGCGGGAGAGACCCAGTACTTC. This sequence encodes CASSFRGAGETQYF. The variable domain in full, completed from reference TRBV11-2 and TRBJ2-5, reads EAGVAQSPRYKIIEKRQSVAFWCNPISGHATLYWYQQILGQGPKLLIQFQNNGVVDDSQLPKDRFSAERLKGVDSTLKIQPAKLEDSAVYLCASSFRGAGETQYFGPGTRLLVL.

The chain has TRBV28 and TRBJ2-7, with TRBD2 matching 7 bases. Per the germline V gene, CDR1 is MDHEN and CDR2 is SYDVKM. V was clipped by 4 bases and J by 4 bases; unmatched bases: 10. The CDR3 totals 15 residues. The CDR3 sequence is CASSSFVGEGYEQYF. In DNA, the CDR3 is TGTGCCAGCAGTTCTTTCGTGGGGGAGGGATACGAGCAGTACTTC.

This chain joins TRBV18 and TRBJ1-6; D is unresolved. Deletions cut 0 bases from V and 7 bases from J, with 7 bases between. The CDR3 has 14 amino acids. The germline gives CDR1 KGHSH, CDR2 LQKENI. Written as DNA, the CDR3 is TGTGCCAGCTCACCACCTTTATGGAATTCACCCCTCCACTTT. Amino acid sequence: CASSPPLWNSPLHF.